This paragraph reports one T cell receptor (beta chain). This clonotype has a handful of counts. Its antigen is currently not known. Per-nucleotide qualities are absent, and no much larger clonotype sits a single base away. These data originate in a study of T-cell memory formation after mild COVID-19 (dated by TCRdb to the early 2020s). Regarding the study in general: TCR sequence clusters from the two donors were largely donor specific. In two donors, T-cell clones that expanded and contracted after mild COVID-19 were tracked by sequencing TCRalpha and TCRbeta repertoires over time. Two young, previously healthy adult volunteers, one female and one male, were included in the cohort. Overall study outcomes, separate from this receptor: Some responding clones were detected in pre-infection memory, which suggested that pre-existing cross-reactive memory T cells had joined the SARS-CoV-2 response. Only a couple of mild cases were covered in the study, and larger cohorts including severe cases with pre-infection samples were considered necessary. Contracting CD4+ clones appeared mostly in the CM and EM memory subsets, whereas CD8+ clones were enriched in EMRA. SARS-CoV-2 specificity of the second-wave clones peaking on day 37 was not confirmed. Balanced CD4/CD8 phenotypes were observed for clones contracting from day 15 to 85, whereas a bias towards CD4+ was observed for a second wave of clones expanding from day 15 to 37.

PBMCs were isolated by Ficoll-Paque density gradient centrifugation. Instrument used: Illumina NovaSeq 6000. Using 5'RACE with constant-segment primers, TCRalpha and TCRbeta cDNA libraries were constructed, with sample barcodes and unique molecular identifiers added in the process. RNA was extracted from every sample with Trizol reagent. Amplification of the libraries took two PCR steps, and the second step added a second sample barcode plus Illumina TruSeq adapters. Libraries were sequenced on an Illumina NovaSeq with 2 x 150 bp paired-end reads. From the authors' description of their analysis: Demultiplexing of reads and collapsing into UMI-guided consensus sequences were performed with migec v1.2.7. With mixcr v2.1.11, UMI consensuses were aligned to TRA and TRB V and J templates and assembled into clonotypes. A clonotype was counted as expanded or contracted only if both edgeR and NoisET called the change significant, with noise models trained on biological replicates. For edgeR calls, the cutoffs were a false discovery rate-adjusted p below 0.01 and a log2 fold-change threshold of 1. As an exploratory analysis of dynamics, max-normalized trajectories of the 1000 most abundant clonotypes were examined by PCA with hierarchical clustering. Each responding clone was given a CD4 or CD8 phenotype based on the CD4+ and CD8+ repertoires, which had been sequenced separately. TCRdb redid the processing of the public reads, applying fastp at Q25 and MiXCR, and retained in-frame beta chains. One record per CDR3 amino acid sequence lists the most common genes and DNA. Clone size and V and J calls follow TCRdb, not the original study. Recorded for this sample are 250,000 to 350,000 distinct CDR3 sequences; 15% to 20% of them occurred a single time. The ten largest clones take up roughly 25% of the sample.

Trimming removed 4 bases from V and 4 bases from J; the gene matches leave 4 bases unexplained. Its CDR3 holds 15 amino acids, cysteine through phenylalanine. Only the CDR3 part of the read is kept: 45 bases, read in frame from the first base. CDR1 and CDR2, looked up from the germline V gene, are MRHNA and SNTAGT. The clonotype comes from a man between 18 and 35 years old who had mild COVID-19 (a few samples of this study predate the infection). The sample titles of this study are shuffled in the database, so cell type and time point are left out; the donor was told from shared clones. Here the chain combines TRBV6-4 and TRBJ2-3; the junction holds 11 bases that match TRBD2. Sequencing was done on a sample of PBMCs or a T cell subset sorted from them (not recorded which). The DNA is TGTGCCAGCAGTGCGAATAGCGGGGGGGCAGATACGCAGTATTTT. Translated, this is CASSANSGGADTQYF.